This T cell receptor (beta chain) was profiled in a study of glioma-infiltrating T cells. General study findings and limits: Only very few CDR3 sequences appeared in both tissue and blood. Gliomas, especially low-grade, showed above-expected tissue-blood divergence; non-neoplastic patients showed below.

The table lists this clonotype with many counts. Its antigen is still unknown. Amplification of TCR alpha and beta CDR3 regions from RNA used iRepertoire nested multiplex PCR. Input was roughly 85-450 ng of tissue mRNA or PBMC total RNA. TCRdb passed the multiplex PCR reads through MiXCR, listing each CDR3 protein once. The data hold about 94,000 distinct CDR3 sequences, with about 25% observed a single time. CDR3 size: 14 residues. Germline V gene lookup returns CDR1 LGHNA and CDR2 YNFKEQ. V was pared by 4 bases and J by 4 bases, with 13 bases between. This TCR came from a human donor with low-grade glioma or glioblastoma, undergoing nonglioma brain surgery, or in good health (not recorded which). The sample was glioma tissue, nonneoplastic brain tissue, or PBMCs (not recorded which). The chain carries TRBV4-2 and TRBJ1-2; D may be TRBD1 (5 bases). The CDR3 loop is CASSPQGAPYGYTF. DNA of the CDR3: TGTGCCAGCAGCCCCCAGGGCGCCCCCTATGGCTACACCTTC.